A selection of T cell receptor beta chains follows, all from one sample in a study of naive and memory T cell subsets. Each CDR3 protein is one row after TCRdb ran MiXCR on the UMI-ligation and nested PCR reads. This sample carries about 150,000 distinct CDR3 sequences, under 25% of them seen once, and the ten largest clones take 0.085% to 0.11%. Sequenced sample: naive CD4+ T cells from blood. These receptor sequences come from a human donor in good health. CDR3s include the opening cysteine and the closing phenylalanine or tryptophan. Each record gives: D gene, clone size, V gene, J gene, CDR3 protein, CDR3 DNA. The D gene is left open where the match is weak. A clone size is listed for some rows: how often the clone was seen (once, few, many), or a class if it is expanded.

NA	few	TRBV2	TRBJ2-1	CAAMGASGYNEQFF	TGTGCCGCCATGGGGGCTAGCGGTTACAATGAGCAGTTCTTC
TRBD2	few	TRBV28	TRBJ2-3	CASSPIAGERPDTQYF	TGTGCCAGCAGTCCCATAGCGGGAGAACGGCCAGATACGCAGTATTTT
NA	few	TRBV29-1	TRBJ1-5	CSAASGLSNQPQHF	TGCAGCGCCGCATCCGGTCTAAGCAATCAGCCCCAGCATTTT
TRBD2	NA	TRBV5-1	TRBJ2-7	CASSLGSGSKEQYF	TGCGCCAGCAGCTTAGGTAGCGGGAGTAAAGAGCAGTACTTC
TRBD2	many	TRBV13	TRBJ2-3	CASSRLAGSTDTQYF	TGTGCCAGCAGCCGACTAGCGGGGAGCACAGATACGCAGTATTTT
TRBD2	NA	TRBV10-3	TRBJ2-1	CAISESSLAGYQFF	TGTGCCATCAGTGAGTCGTCACTAGCGGGCTACCAGTTCTTC
NA	NA	TRBV5-1	TRBJ1-1	CASSPQLRGGGTEAFF	TGCGCCAGCAGCCCACAGCTCAGGGGCGGGGGAACTGAAGCTTTCTTT
TRBD2	NA	TRBV29-1	TRBJ2-7	CSVRGSLAGRSYEQYF	TGCAGCGTTCGAGGGAGTCTAGCGGGGCGAAGCTACGAGCAGTACTTC
TRBD1	once	TRBV7-2	TRBJ2-7	CASSRDRARAPYEQYF	TGTGCCAGCAGCCGAGACAGGGCCCGGGCCCCCTACGAGCAGTACTTC
TRBD1	NA	TRBV19	TRBJ2-6	CASSMGGQGFAGANVLTF	TGTGCCAGTAGTATGGGGGGACAGGGCTTTGCTGGGGCCAACGTCCTGACTTTC
TRBD2	NA	TRBV7-8	TRBJ2-5	CASSSMRTSGTQYF	TGTGCCAGCAGCTCAATGCGGACTAGCGGTACCCAGTACTTC
NA	few	TRBV12-3/TRBV12-4	TRBJ1-5	CASSLALRSNQPQHF	TGTGCCAGCAGTTTAGCGCTCCGGAGCAATCAGCCCCAGCATTTT
TRBD1	few	TRBV20-1	TRBJ1-1	CSAGGLDRVWGWPEAFF	TGCAGTGCTGGAGGACTTGACAGGGTCTGGGGTTGGCCTGAAGCTTTCTTT
NA	few	TRBV6-5	TRBJ2-4	CASRREAKNIQYF	TGTGCCAGCCGCAGAGAAGCCAAAAACATTCAGTACTTC
NA	NA	TRBV7-2	TRBJ1-1	CASSVQGGGTEAFF	TGTGCCAGCAGCGTCCAGGGAGGCGGCACTGAAGCTTTCTTT
NA	NA	TRBV6-5	TRBJ1-2	CASSYSTALQSYGYTF	TGTGCCAGCAGTTACTCGACAGCCCTGCAAAGCTATGGCTACACCTTC
TRBD1	NA	TRBV14	TRBJ2-3	CASSHPLTGQGAGGTDTQYF	TGTGCCAGCAGCCACCCCCTGACGGGACAGGGGGCCGGTGGCACAGATACGCAGTATTTT
NA	NA	TRBV20-1	TRBJ2-7	CSAETRKEPYEQYF	TGCAGTGCCGAAACCAGGAAGGAGCCTTACGAGCAGTACTTC
NA	NA	TRBV24-1	TRBJ2-5	CATSDLNSETQYF	TGTGCCACCAGTGATTTAAATAGCGAGACCCAGTACTTC
NA	few	TRBV2	TRBJ2-4	CASSEEGRVKNIQYF	TGTGCCAGCAGTGAGGAGGGCAGGGTCAAAAACATTCAGTACTTC
NA	many	TRBV19	TRBJ2-2	CASSIRDTEGGELFF	TGTGCCAGTAGTATTCGGGACACGGAAGGCGGGGAGCTGTTTTTT
NA	NA	TRBV7-2	TRBJ2-7	CASSLVSYEQYF	TGTGCCAGCAGCTTGGTTAGCTACGAGCAGTACTTC
TRBD1	NA	TRBV30	TRBJ1-1	CAWSRGGRPMNTEAFF	TGTGCCTGGAGCAGGGGGGGGCGGCCAATGAACACTGAAGCTTTCTTT
NA	NA	TRBV29-1	TRBJ1-1	CSVGPGSGSEAFF	TGCAGCGTTGGCCCAGGGAGTGGGTCTGAAGCTTTCTTT
NA	few	TRBV28	TRBJ2-1	CASSLREEQFF	TGTGCCAGCAGTTTGAGGGAGGAGCAGTTCTTC
TRBD1	few	TRBV6-5	TRBJ2-3	CASSSDRGFGDTQYF	TGTGCCAGCAGTTCCGACAGGGGGTTCGGAGATACGCAGTATTTT
TRBD1	NA	TRBV28	TRBJ1-2	CASSSGGNGYTF	TGTGCCAGCAGTTCAGGGGGAAATGGCTACACCTTC
NA	few	TRBV12-3/TRBV12-4	TRBJ2-1	CASSLSAFRQFF	TGTGCCAGCAGTTTATCTGCCTTCCGCCAGTTCTTC
TRBD2	NA	TRBV6-2/TRBV6-3	TRBJ2-1	CASTGTSGIVEQFF	TGTGCCAGCACGGGGACTAGCGGGATCGTTGAGCAGTTCTTC
NA	few	TRBV4-1	TRBJ2-5	CASSQDERGEETQYF	TGCGCCAGCAGCCAAGATGAGAGGGGTGAAGAGACCCAGTACTTC
TRBD1	few	TRBV12-3/TRBV12-4	TRBJ1-2	CASSHRDRGRNGYTF	TGTGCCAGCAGCCACAGGGACAGGGGGCGAAATGGCTACACCTTC
TRBD2	NA	TRBV7-9	TRBJ2-1	CASSPGASGSYNEQFF	TGTGCCAGCAGCCCCGGGGCTAGCGGTTCCTACAATGAGCAGTTCTTC
TRBD2	once	TRBV7-9	TRBJ2-2	CASSGGRAANTGELFF	TGTGCCAGCAGCGGCGGGAGGGCCGCGAACACCGGGGAGCTGTTTTTT
NA	NA	TRBV2	TRBJ2-5	CASSEERGTGETQYF	TGTGCCAGCAGTGAAGAAAGGGGGACCGGAGAGACCCAGTACTTC
NA	many	TRBV28	TRBJ2-7	CASMAPYEQYF	TGTGCCAGCATGGCCCCCTACGAGCAGTACTTC
TRBD2	few	TRBV7-3	TRBJ2-1	CASSLRGTSGSYNEQFF	TGTGCCAGCAGCTTAAGGGGAACTAGCGGGAGCTACAATGAGCAGTTCTTC
TRBD1	once	TRBV3-1	TRBJ2-7	CASSQADRRGYEQYF	TGTGCCAGCAGCCAGGCGGACAGGAGAGGCTACGAGCAGTACTTC
NA	NA	TRBV6-5	TRBJ2-3	CASSYLGSSTDTQYF	TGTGCCAGCAGTTACCTGGGTTCTAGCACAGATACGCAGTATTTT
TRBD1	few	TRBV5-5	TRBJ1-1	CASSLDGQGWTEAFF	TGTGCCAGCAGCTTGGACGGACAGGGCTGGACTGAAGCTTTCTTT
NA	few	TRBV6-5	TRBJ2-7	CASSYSGSPVYEQYF	TGTGCCAGCAGTTACTCGGGGAGCCCCGTCTACGAGCAGTACTTC
NA	NA	TRBV19	TRBJ1-1	CASSILGGGEAFF	TGTGCCAGTAGTATTCTGGGCGGTGGTGAAGCTTTCTTT
TRBD2	NA	TRBV7-6	TRBJ2-2	CASSLTSGVSNTGELFF	TGTGCCAGCAGCTTGACTAGCGGGGTTTCGAACACCGGGGAGCTGTTTTTT
NA	few	TRBV5-1	TRBJ1-5	CASRWGTSNQPQHF	TGCGCCAGCAGATGGGGCACGAGCAATCAGCCCCAGCATTTT